This T cell receptor (beta chain) was documented in a study of OX40 agonist ivuxolimab in advanced cancers. This CDR3 is built from 16 residues. The V end lost 5 bases, the J end lost 1 base, and 17 bases lay between the germline ends. Germline CDR1 is SGHVS and CDR2 is FQNEAQ. Overall study findings and caveats: The average count of expanded clones was higher among CD8+ T cells than among CD4+.

TCRdb's copy holds only in-frame clones and misses some; the assay was immunoSEQ multiplex PCR. Of just over 95,000 clones listed, around 91% are singletons. A remark on this clone: The antigen is unknown.

Here the sequenced sample was CD4+ or CD8+ T cells sorted from blood, taken in a trial of the OX40 agonist ivuxolimab. This TCR came from an adult with an advanced solid tumor such as melanoma, head and neck, liver or kidney cancer. The rearrangement uses TRBV7-8 and TRBJ1-1; a possible D gene is TRBD1 (5 bases). The CDR3 DNA reads as TGTGCCAGCAGCCTACTTAGGCAGGGAAGGAACACTGAAGCTTTCTTT. Translated: CASSLLRQGRNTEAFF.